What follows are 8 T cell receptor beta chains derived from one specimen sequenced in a study of blood T cells in healthy people across ages. A second about 7 to 11 cycle PCR used barcoded and J-beta primers. TCRdb recomputed calls from the 5' RACE reads with MiXCR, one row per CDR3 protein. The sample has around 1.5 million distinct CDR3 sequences, 42% seen once; the top ten hold 7.9%. Specimen: blood. These receptors were collected from a woman between 18 and 30 years old in good health.

The chain employs TRBV6-6 and TRBJ2-5; 7 bases agree with TRBD1. The CDR3 is 14 residues long. V shed 5 bases and J 5 bases; nucleotides not matched to a gene: 8. Germline V gives CDR1 MNHNY, CDR2 SVGAGI (reference sequence). The CDR3 nucleotides are TGTGCCAGCAGTAGGGGGCGGACCGGGGAGACCCAGTACTTC. It yields the protein CASSRGRTGETQYF.

The chain has TRBV14 and TRBJ2-7; D is undetermined. Germline CDR1 is SGHDN and CDR2 is FVKESK. V lost 4 bases and J 2 bases, leaving 9 bases between the germline ends. This CDR3 is 13 amino acids long. The CDR3 is CASSRSRTYEQYF. CDR3 coding DNA: TGTGCCAGCAGCCGATCCAGAACCTACGAGCAGTACTTC.

The CDR3 protein is CSVETSGRLNEQYF. The CDR3 bases are TGCAGCGTGGAGACTAGCGGGAGGCTCAATGAGCAGTACTTC. This chain joins TRBV29-1 and TRBJ2-5; 13 bases agree with TRBD2. Germline assignment: CDR1 SQVTM and CDR2 ANQGSEA. This CDR3 is 14 amino acids long. With V trimmed by 6 bases and J by 11 bases, 12 bases remained unmatched.

This chain joins TRBV20-1 and TRBJ2-5; TRBD1 matches 7 bases. J lost 11 bases, V lost 3 bases, and 9 bases had no gene match. Germline CDR1 and CDR2: DFQATT and SNEGSKA (reference sequence). This CDR3 is built from 12 residues. This chain's CDR3 is CSARRQGNEQYF. The CDR3 bases are TGCAGTGCTAGGCGACAGGGCAATGAGCAGTACTTC.

This chain uses TRBV6-6 with TRBJ1-2; D remains unclear. Germline V gene sequence: CDR1 MNHNY, CDR2 SVGAGI (reference sequence). The CDR3 runs to 15 residues. V was pared by 0 bases and J by 4 bases, with 12 bases between. CDR3 sequence (DNA): TGTGCCAGCAGTTACTCGGACGGTGAGAGCTATGGCTACACCTTC. It yields the protein CASSYSDGESYGYTF.

This clonotype was counted between two and nine times. This chain connects TRBV4-1 to TRBJ2-1; no definite D call. The V end lost 1 base, the J end lost 2 bases, and 12 bases lay between the germline ends. This CDR3 has 16 amino acids. Germline values: CDR1 MGHRA, CDR2 YSYEKL. The CDR3 reads CASSQGALVAYNEQFF. DNA of the CDR3: TGCGCCAGCAGCCAAGGGGCGCTAGTTGCCTACAATGAGCAGTTCTTC.

In its sample, this clonotype was seen a few times. CDR3 sequence (DNA): TGCGCCAGCAGTTCCGGGACAGGGAAATCGGAGACCCAGTACTTC. Its translation: CASSSGTGKSETQYF. The genes are TRBV5-1 and TRBJ2-5; 9 bases match TRBD1. The CDR3 runs to 15 residues. V lost 5 bases, J lost 5 bases, and 10 bases stayed unmatched. Germline values: CDR1 SGHRS, CDR2 YFSETQ.

V is TRBV7-9 and J is TRBJ2-7; weak D call: TRBD2 (5 bases). CDR1 is SEHNR, CDR2 FQNEAQ, per germline (reference sequence). The V gene lost 3 bases and the J gene lost 4 bases, with 13 bases spanning the gap. This CDR3 is 14 amino acids long. CDR3 amino acids: CASSLDQTGYEQYF. Here the CDR3 DNA reads TGTGCCAGCAGCTTGGACCAAACGGGATACGAGCAGTACTTC.